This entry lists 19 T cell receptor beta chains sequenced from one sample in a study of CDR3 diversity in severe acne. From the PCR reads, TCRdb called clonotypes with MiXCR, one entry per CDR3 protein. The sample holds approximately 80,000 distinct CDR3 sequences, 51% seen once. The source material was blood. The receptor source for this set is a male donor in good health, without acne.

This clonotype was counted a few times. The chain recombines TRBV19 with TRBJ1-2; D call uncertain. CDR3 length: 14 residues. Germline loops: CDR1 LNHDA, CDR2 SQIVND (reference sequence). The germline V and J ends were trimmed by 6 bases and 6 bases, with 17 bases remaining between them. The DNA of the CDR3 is TGTGCCAGTAGCCCCGGGGTGGGTTTGAATGGCTACACCTTC. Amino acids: CASSPGVGLNGYTF.

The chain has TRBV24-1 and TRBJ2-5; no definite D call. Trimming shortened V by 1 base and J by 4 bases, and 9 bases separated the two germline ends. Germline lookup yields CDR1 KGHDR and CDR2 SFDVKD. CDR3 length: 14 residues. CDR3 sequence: CATSDFGSPETQYF. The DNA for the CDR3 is TGTGCCACCAGTGATTTCGGCAGCCCAGAGACCCAGTACTTC.

The CDR3 coding sequence is TGTGCCAGTAGCTACTTGACAGGGAATGAAAAACTGTTTTTT. This sequence encodes CASSYLTGNEKLFF. The chain couples TRBV19 to TRBJ1-4; TRBD1 aligns across 7 bases. The CDR3 is made up of 14 amino acids. J was trimmed by 5 bases and V by 6 bases; bases with no gene match: 6. In germline, CDR1 is LNHDA, CDR2 SQIVND (reference sequence).

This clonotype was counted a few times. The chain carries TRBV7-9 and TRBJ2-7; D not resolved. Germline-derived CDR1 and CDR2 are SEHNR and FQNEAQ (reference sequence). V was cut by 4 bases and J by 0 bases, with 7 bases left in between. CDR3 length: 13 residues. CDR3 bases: TGTGCCAGCAGCTCAGGTAGCTCCTACGAGCAGTACTTC. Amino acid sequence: CASSSGSSYEQYF.

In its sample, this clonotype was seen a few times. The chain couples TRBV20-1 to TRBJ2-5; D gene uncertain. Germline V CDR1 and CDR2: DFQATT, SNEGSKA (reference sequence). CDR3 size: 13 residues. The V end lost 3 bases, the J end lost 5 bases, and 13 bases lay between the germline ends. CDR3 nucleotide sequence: TGCAGTGCTAGTTCCGGGCTGGGGGAGACCCAGTACTTC. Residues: CSASSGLGETQYF.

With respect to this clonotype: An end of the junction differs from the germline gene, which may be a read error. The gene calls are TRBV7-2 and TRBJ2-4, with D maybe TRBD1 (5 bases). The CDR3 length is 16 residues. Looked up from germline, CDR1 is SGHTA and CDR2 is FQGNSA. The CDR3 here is CASSFAGRRGKNVQCF. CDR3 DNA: TGTGCCAGCAGCTTTGCAGGGCGAAGGGGCAAAAACGTTCAGTGCTTC.

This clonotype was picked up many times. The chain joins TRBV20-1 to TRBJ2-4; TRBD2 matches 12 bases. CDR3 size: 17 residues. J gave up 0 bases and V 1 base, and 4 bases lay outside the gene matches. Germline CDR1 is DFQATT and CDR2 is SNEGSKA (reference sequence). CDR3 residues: CSARGRGLAGAKNIQYF. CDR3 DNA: TGCAGTGCTAGAGGGAGGGGACTAGCGGGAGCCAAAAACATTCAGTACTTC.

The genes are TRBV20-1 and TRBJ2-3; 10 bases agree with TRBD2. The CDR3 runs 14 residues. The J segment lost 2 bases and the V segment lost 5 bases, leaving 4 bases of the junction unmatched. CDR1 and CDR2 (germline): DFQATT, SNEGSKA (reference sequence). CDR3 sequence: CSALTSGLTDTQYF. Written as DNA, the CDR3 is TGCAGTGCTTTGACTAGCGGGCTCACAGATACGCAGTATTTT.

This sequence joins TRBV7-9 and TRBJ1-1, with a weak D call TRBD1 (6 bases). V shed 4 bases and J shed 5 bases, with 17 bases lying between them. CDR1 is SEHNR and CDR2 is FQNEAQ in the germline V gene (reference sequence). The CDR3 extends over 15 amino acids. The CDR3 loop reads CASSWGTQGDTEAFF. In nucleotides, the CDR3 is TGTGCCAGCAGCTGGGGCACACAGGGAGATACTGAAGCTTTCTTT.

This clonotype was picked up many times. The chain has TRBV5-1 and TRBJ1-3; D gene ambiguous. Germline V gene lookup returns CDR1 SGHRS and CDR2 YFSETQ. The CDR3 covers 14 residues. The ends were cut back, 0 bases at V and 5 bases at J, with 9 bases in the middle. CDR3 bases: TGCGCCAGCAGCTTGGGAGGTACGCGAAACACCATATATTTT. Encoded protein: CASSLGGTRNTIYF.

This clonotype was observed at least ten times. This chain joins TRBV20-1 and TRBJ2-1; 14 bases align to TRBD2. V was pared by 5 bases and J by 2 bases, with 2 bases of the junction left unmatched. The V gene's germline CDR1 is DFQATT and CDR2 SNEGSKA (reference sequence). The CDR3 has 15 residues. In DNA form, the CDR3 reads TGCAGTGCTGAGACTAGCGGGGGGGCCTACAATGAGCAGTTCTTC. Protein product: CSAETSGGAYNEQFF.

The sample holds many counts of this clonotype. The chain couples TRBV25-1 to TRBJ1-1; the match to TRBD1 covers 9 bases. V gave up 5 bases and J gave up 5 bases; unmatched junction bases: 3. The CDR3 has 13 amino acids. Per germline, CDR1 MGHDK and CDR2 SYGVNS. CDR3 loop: CASSRQGGTEAFF. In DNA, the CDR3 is TGTGCCAGCAGTAGACAGGGGGGGACTGAAGCTTTCTTT.

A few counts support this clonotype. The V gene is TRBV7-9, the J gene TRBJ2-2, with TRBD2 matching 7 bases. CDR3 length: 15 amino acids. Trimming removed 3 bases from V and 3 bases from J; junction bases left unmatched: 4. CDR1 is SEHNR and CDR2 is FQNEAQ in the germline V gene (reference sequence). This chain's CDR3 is CASSFTRGDTGELFF. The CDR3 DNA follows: TGTGCCAGCAGCTTCACCCGGGGGGACACCGGGGAGCTGTTTTTT.

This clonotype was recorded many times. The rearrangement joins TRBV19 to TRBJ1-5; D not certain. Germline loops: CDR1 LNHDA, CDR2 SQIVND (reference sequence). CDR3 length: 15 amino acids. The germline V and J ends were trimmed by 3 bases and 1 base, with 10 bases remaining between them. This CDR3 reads CASSMNPRSNQPQHF. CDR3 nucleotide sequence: TGTGCCAGTAGTATGAATCCCCGGAGCAATCAGCCCCAGCATTTT.

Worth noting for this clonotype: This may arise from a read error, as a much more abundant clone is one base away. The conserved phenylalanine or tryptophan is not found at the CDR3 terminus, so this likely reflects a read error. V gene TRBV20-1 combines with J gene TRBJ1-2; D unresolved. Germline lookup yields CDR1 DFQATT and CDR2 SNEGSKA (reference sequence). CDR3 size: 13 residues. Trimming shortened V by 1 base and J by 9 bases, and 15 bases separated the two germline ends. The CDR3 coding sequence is TGCAGTGCTAGAGGAGGGAACCCAGGAAGCTACACCCTC. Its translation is CSARGGNPGSYTL.

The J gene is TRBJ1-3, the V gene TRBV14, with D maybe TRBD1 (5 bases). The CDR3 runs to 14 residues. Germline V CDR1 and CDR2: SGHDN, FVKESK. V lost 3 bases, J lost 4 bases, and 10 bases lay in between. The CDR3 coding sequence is TGTGCCAGCAGCCACCGGACAATAGGAAACACCATATATTTT. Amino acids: CASSHRTIGNTIYF.

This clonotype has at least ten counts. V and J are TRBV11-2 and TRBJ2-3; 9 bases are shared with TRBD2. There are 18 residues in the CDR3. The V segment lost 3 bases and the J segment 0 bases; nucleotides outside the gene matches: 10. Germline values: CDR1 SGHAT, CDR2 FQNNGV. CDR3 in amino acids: CASSFTSASGESTDTQYF. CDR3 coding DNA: TGTGCCAGCAGCTTCACTTCGGCTAGCGGGGAGAGCACAGATACGCAGTATTTT. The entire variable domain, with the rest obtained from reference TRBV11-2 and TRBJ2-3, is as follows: EAGVAQSPRYKIIEKRQSVAFWCNPISGHATLYWYQQILGQGPKLLIQFQNNGVVDDSQLPKDRFSAERLKGVDSTLKIQPAKLEDSAVYLCASSFTSASGESTDTQYFGPGTRLTVL.

CDR3: CASSDTGLLQPQHF. CDR3 sequence (DNA): TGTGCCAGCAGTGACACAGGGCTCCTGCAGCCCCAGCATTTT. This chain connects TRBV27 to TRBJ1-5, with TRBD1 as a possible D gene (6 bases). Trimming took off 5 bases at V and 7 bases at J, with 15 bases between the two ends. This CDR3 is built from 14 residues. Germline CDR1 MNHEY, CDR2 SMNVEV (reference sequence).

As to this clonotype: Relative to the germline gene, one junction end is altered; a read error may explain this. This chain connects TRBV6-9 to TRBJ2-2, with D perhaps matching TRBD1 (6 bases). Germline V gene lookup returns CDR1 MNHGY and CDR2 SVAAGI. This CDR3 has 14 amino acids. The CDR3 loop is CATSEHRVTGELFF. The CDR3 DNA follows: TGTGCCACCAGTGAGCACAGGGTCACCGGGGAGCTGTTTTTT.